A selection of T cell receptor beta chains follows, all from one sample in a study of blood T cell repertoires in COVID-19. Some clones are missing from TCRdb's copy, which holds only in-frame ones; the method was immunoSEQ multiplex PCR. The sample shows 70,000 to 85,000 clones, around 83% of them seen only once. Specimen: peripheral blood. Receptors originate from an elderly woman in a cohort sampled during active or convalescent COVID-19. Each CDR3 is given with its conserved first and last residue. A D gene is named only where the DNA matches it firmly. Only part of the rows carry a size: once, few, many, or a class if the clone is expanded.

V: TRBV11-2; size: NA; J: TRBJ1-2; D: TRBD1; DNA: TGTGCCAGCAGCCGGGACAGGGTTTATGGCTACACCTTC; CDR3: CASSRDRVYGYTF
V: TRBV7-3; size: NA; J: TRBJ2-2; D: NA; DNA: TGTGCCAGCAGCCTTGCAGCGAACACCGGGGAGCTGTTTTTT; CDR3: CASSLAANTGELFF
V: TRBV3-1/TRBV3-2; size: once; J: TRBJ1-6; D: TRBD1; DNA: TGTGCCAGCAGCCAGAGGGGGCGGCAACAGAAGTATAATTCACCCCTCCACTTT; CDR3: CASSQRGRQQKYNSPLHF
V: TRBV19; size: NA; J: TRBJ2-5; D: TRBD2; DNA: TGTGCCAGTAGTACAGGACTAGCGGGAGTGATTAGGCAAGAGACCCAGTACTTC; CDR3: CASSTGLAGVIRQETQYF
V: TRBV7-6; size: NA; J: TRBJ1-1; D: NA; DNA: TGTGCCAGCAGCTTAAGCTCGAACACTGAAGCTTTCTTT; CDR3: CASSLSSNTEAFF
V: TRBV6-6; size: NA; J: TRBJ1-1; D: TRBD1; DNA: TGTGCCAGCAGTTCACAGGGGGTCACTGAAGCTTTCTTT; CDR3: CASSSQGVTEAFF
V: TRBV11-3; size: NA; J: TRBJ1-2; D: TRBD1; DNA: TGTGCCAGCAGCGGGTCGGACAGGGCCTATGGCTACACCTTC; CDR3: CASSGSDRAYGYTF
V: TRBV5-4; size: NA; J: TRBJ2-7; D: NA; DNA: TGTGCCAGCAGCTCCGGGAAAGGGTCCTACGAGCAGTACTTC; CDR3: CASSSGKGSYEQYF
V: TRBV6-5; size: NA; J: TRBJ2-1; D: TRBD2; DNA: TGTGCCAGCACCGGGGTAGCGGGAGGTAGCAATGAGCAGTTCTTC; CDR3: CASTGVAGGSNEQFF
V: TRBV10-3; size: NA; J: TRBJ1-2; D: TRBD1; DNA: TGTGCCATCAGTGAGAGAGCTGCAGGGACAGGGGAAGGCGGCTACACCTTC; CDR3: CAISERAAGTGEGGYTF
V: TRBV11-2; size: NA; J: TRBJ1-2; D: TRBD1; DNA: TGTGCCAGCAGCTTAGAAGACAGGGGTAACTATGGCTACACCTTC; CDR3: CASSLEDRGNYGYTF
V: TRBV5-6; size: NA; J: TRBJ1-2; D: NA; DNA: TGTGCCAGCAGCTTTTCCGACGCTCGGGAGAACTATGGCTACACCTTC; CDR3: CASSFSDARENYGYTF
V: TRBV28; size: NA; J: TRBJ1-2; D: NA; DNA: TGTGCCAGCACCTTAAATCCGGGACTGGGGACGGGAGGCTACACCTTC; CDR3: CASTLNPGLGTGGYTF